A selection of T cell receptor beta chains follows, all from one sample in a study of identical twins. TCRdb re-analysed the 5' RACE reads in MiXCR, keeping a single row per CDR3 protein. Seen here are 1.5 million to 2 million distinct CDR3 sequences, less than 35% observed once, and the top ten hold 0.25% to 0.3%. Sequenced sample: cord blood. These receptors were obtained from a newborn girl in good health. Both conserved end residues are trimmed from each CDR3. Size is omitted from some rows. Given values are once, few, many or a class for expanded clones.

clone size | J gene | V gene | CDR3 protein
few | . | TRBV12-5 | ASAGYSYNEQY
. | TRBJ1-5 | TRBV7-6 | ASSPTGHFSNQPQH
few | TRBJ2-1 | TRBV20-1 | SANGGAYNEQF
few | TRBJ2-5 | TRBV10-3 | AISARHLQETQY
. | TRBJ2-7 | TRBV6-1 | ASSVRDRTCEQY
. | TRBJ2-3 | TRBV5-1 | ASSLRADLPTDTQY
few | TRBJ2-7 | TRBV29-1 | SVLRGTYEQY
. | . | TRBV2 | ASSDWQGRYNEQY
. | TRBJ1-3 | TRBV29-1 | SVGTGPGNTIY
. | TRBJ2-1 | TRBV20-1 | SARDTSGGWVKYNEQF
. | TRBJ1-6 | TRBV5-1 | ASSLVPGGDSPLH
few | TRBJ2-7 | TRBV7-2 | ASSLSSGAGYHEQY
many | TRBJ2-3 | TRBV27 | ASSRTADTQY
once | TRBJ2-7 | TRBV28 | AGSLLAGDEQY
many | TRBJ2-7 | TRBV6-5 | ASSYTGTGTYEQY
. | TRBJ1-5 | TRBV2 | ASSDIQLRRYINQPQH